The 24 T cell receptor beta chains reported below all come from one sample, sequenced in a study of T cells after yellow fever vaccination. TCRdb re-analysed the 5' RACE reads in MiXCR, keeping a single row per CDR3 protein. The repertoire holds fewer than 350,000 distinct CDR3 sequences, with 8.7% as singletons. This specimen was PBMCs, taken on the day of the first yellow fever vaccination. Source of these receptors: a man aged 18-30 years who received the YFV17D yellow fever vaccine.

The sample holds a few counts of this clonotype. The CDR3 sequence is CSVESGEAQPQHF. The CDR3 region has the DNA TGCAGCGTTGAATCAGGGGAGGCTCAGCCCCAGCATTTT. V and J are TRBV29-1 and TRBJ1-5; weak D call: TRBD1 (6 bases). CDR1 and CDR2 (germline): SQVTM, ANQGSEA. With 2 bases removed from V and 6 bases from J, the gap between germline ends came to 11 bases. The CDR3 contains 13 residues.

The chain employs TRBV7-2 and TRBJ2-5, with D perhaps TRBD1 (8 bases). This CDR3 spans 14 amino acids. Germline V lookup: CDR1 SGHTA, CDR2 FQGNSA. Trimming took 5 bases from V and 4 from J, leaving 14 bases between them. CDR3 bases: TGTGCCAGCAGCCTAAACAGGGGGGGAGAGACCCAGTACTTC. It is translated as CASSLNRGGETQYF.

This clonotype was counted between two and nine times. The chain uses TRBV20-1 and TRBJ1-2; the D is unclear. The CDR3 is made up of 10 amino acids. Trimming removed 2 bases at V and 7 bases at J, with 5 bases between. Germline CDR1 reads DFQATT; CDR2 reads SNEGSKA (reference sequence). DNA of the CDR3: TGCAGTGCTAGATGGGGTGGCTACACCTTC. Translation: CSARWGGYTF.

The gene calls are TRBV12-3 or TRBV12-4 and TRBJ1-2; weak D call: TRBD1 (5 bases). This CDR3 is 12 amino acids long. V was pared by 3 bases and J by 6 bases, with 8 bases between. CDR3 residues: CASSLGVDGYTF. The CDR3 DNA reads TGTGCCAGCAGTTTGGGGGTGGATGGCTACACCTTC.

This clonotype came up a few times. The chain joins TRBV20-1 to TRBJ2-7, with no clear D. Trimming took off 3 bases at V and 3 bases at J, with 9 bases between the two ends. In germline, CDR1 is DFQATT, CDR2 SNEGSKA (reference sequence). The CDR3 extends over 12 amino acids. The CDR3 sequence is CSASFTHYEQYF. CDR3 DNA sequence: TGCAGTGCTAGTTTTACCCACTACGAGCAGTACTTC.

V usage is TRBV12-3 or TRBV12-4 and J usage is TRBJ2-5; D unclear. Trimming shortened V by 5 bases and J by 5 bases, and 21 bases separated the two germline ends. The CDR3 runs 16 residues. The CDR3 DNA follows: TGTGCCAGCAGTGTCGAGAGACAAACCTTAGGGGAGACCCAGTACTTC. Its protein is CASSVERQTLGETQYF.

This clonotype was recorded at least ten times. This rearrangement joins TRBV7-3 to TRBJ2-3; TRBD2 aligns across 10 bases. Germline V gene sequence: CDR1 SGHTA, CDR2 FQGTGA. CDR3 size: 14 residues. V was clipped by 6 bases and J by 5 bases; unmatched bases: 5. The CDR3 DNA reads TGTGCCAGCAGTCCAGGACTAGCGGAAGATACGCAGTATTTT. It is translated as CASSPGLAEDTQYF.

This clonotype showed up just once. The chain links TRBV18 to TRBJ2-5; the D call may be TRBD1 or TRBD2 (7 bases each). V was shortened by 3 bases and J by 10 bases, with 12 bases between the two germline ends. Per germline, CDR1 KGHSH and CDR2 LQKENI. This CDR3 comprises 12 residues. The CDR3 region has the DNA TGTGCCAGCTCACCGCAGGGGGGGATCCAGTACTTC. The encoded protein is CASSPQGGIQYF.

This clonotype was seen ten or more times. This chain links TRBV7-3 with TRBJ2-1; 7 nucleotides align to TRBD2. The CDR3 contains 15 residues. CDR1 is SGHTA and CDR2 is FQGTGA in the germline V gene. J was trimmed by 3 bases and V by 5 bases; bases with no gene match: 7. The CDR3 region is CASSVSSGLYNEQFF. The CDR3 bases are TGTGCCAGCAGCGTCTCTAGCGGACTCTACAATGAGCAGTTCTTC.

This clonotype has a count of ten or more. The junction differs from germline at one of its ends, possibly a read error. The chain carries TRBV4-1 and TRBJ1-5; 7 bases are shared with TRBD1. The CDR3 has 13 amino acids. Germline V gives CDR1 MGHRA, CDR2 YSYEKL. CDR3 in amino acids: CASSLTGNQPQHF. The CDR3 DNA is TGTGCCAGCAGCTTGACAGGGAATCAGCCCCAGCATTTT.

This clonotype was detected only a few times. This sequence joins TRBV19 and TRBJ2-3; D tentatively reads TRBD1 or TRBD2 (6 bases each). Trimming stripped 4 bases from V and 4 bases from J, with 15 bases between. Germline V lookup: CDR1 LNHDA, CDR2 SQIVND (reference sequence). This CDR3 spans 15 amino acids. The CDR3 reads CASSKGGVLADTQYF. CDR3 sequence (DNA): TGTGCCAGTAGTAAGGGGGGAGTTCTAGCAGATACGCAGTATTTT.

This rearrangement joins TRBV7-2 to TRBJ1-5; possible D gene TRBD1, 5 bases. The V end was cut by 5 bases, the J end by 1 base, with 18 bases between. Germline CDR1 and CDR2: SGHTA and FQGNSA. The CDR3 extends over 17 amino acids. CDR3 in amino acids: CASSPSSVRESNQPQHF. In nucleotides, the CDR3 is TGTGCCAGCAGCCCTAGTTCGGTCAGGGAAAGCAATCAGCCCCAGCATTTT.

This clonotype was counted between two and nine times. The chain is built from TRBV4-2 and TRBJ2-5, with 12 bases fitting TRBD2. J was trimmed by 1 base and V by 1 base; bases with no gene match: 4. Germline V gene sequence: CDR1 LGHNA, CDR2 YNFKEQ. This CDR3 comprises 17 residues. This CDR3 reads CASSQGLAGEIQETQYF. CDR3 sequence (DNA): TGTGCCAGCAGCCAAGGACTAGCGGGGGAGATCCAAGAGACCCAGTACTTC.

The sample holds a few counts of this clonotype. This chain links TRBV5-4 with TRBJ1-2; perhaps TRBD1 as D (5 bases). Looked up from germline, CDR1 is SGHNT and CDR2 is YYREEE (reference sequence). This CDR3 region has 15 residues. Trimming stripped 7 bases from V and 1 base from J, with 17 bases between. The CDR3 DNA reads TGTGCCAGCCGCCTCGACAGACTGGGTAACTATGGCTACACCTTC. As protein: CASRLDRLGNYGYTF.

This clonotype has only a few counts. The chain joins TRBV12-3 or TRBV12-4 to TRBJ1-5; D remains unclear. Trimming pared 5 bases from V and 6 bases from J, leaving 11 bases between. The CDR3 runs 13 residues. The CDR3 DNA is TGTGCCAGCAGTCCGAGGTGGGGTCAGCCCCAGCATTTT. Encoded protein: CASSPRWGQPQHF.

This chain links TRBV6-2 or TRBV6-3 with TRBJ1-1; D uncertain. Germline CDR1 MNHEY, CDR2 SVGEGT. The V and J ends lost 6 bases and 2 bases respectively, with 16 bases between them. This CDR3 comprises 15 residues. The CDR3, as DNA: TGTGCCAGCAGCCGAGCACAGATTTTCAACACTGAAGCTTTCTTT. It yields the protein CASSRAQIFNTEAFF.

This sequence joins TRBV20-1 and TRBJ2-3; either TRBD1 or TRBD2 may supply D (5 bases each). This CDR3 is built from 17 residues. V lost 2 bases to trimming and J lost 0 bases, with 18 bases between them. Germline CDR1 reads DFQATT; CDR2 reads SNEGSKA (reference sequence). The CDR3 nucleotides are TGCAGTGCTAGAAGAAGGGACCGCCACGCTAGCACAGATACGCAGTATTTT. Translation: CSARRRDRHASTDTQYF.

This CDR3 is CASSFLTGLLMNTEAFF. The CDR3, as DNA: TGTGCCAGCAGCTTTCTAACAGGACTGCTCATGAACACTGAAGCTTTCTTT. J is TRBJ1-1 and V is TRBV5-6; TRBD1 is a possible D gene (5 bases). Germline V gives CDR1 SGHDT, CDR2 YYEEEE. The CDR3 spans 17 residues. V lost 2 bases to trimming and J lost 0 bases, with 17 bases between them.

The rearrangement uses TRBV6-1 and TRBJ2-3; D call uncertain. Germline V gene sequence: CDR1 MNHNS, CDR2 SASEGT. The CDR3 covers 13 residues. Trimming removed 6 bases from V and 8 bases from J, with 15 bases in between. CDR3 DNA sequence: TGTGCCAGCAGCTCCGGGCTTTCGTCTACGCAGTATTTT. Translating gives CASSSGLSSTQYF.

Ten or more counts support this clonotype. The rearrangement uses TRBV3-1 and TRBJ1-1, with D perhaps matching TRBD1 (5 bases). The CDR3 totals 13 residues. Germline V gives CDR1 LGHDT, CDR2 YNNKEL (reference sequence). The V end was cut by 1 base, the J end by 8 bases, with 11 bases between. CDR3 bases: TGTGCCAGCAGCCAAGGCGGGGGTACAGAAGCTTTCTTT. Amino acids: CASSQGGGTEAFF.

The J gene is TRBJ1-4, the V gene TRBV18, with TRBD1 matching 8 bases. Looked up from germline, CDR1 is KGHSH and CDR2 is LQKENI. The length of the CDR3 is 16 residues. V was pared by 4 bases and J by 9 bases, with 13 bases of the junction left unmatched. The CDR3 is CASSRGAGTGLQKLFF. CDR3 bases: TGTGCCAGCTCACGGGGAGCCGGGACAGGACTACAAAAACTGTTTTTT.

This chain uses TRBV6-1 with TRBJ2-1; D tentatively fits TRBD1 or TRBD2 (5 bases each). The CDR3 contains 14 residues. The germline V gene has CDR1 MNHNS and CDR2 SASEGT. The V gene lost 8 bases and the J gene lost 5 bases, with 16 bases spanning the gap. CDR3 nucleotide sequence: TGTGCCAGCCGGGGTGGTTGGGGGAACAATGAGCAGTTCTTC. Translation: CASRGGWGNNEQFF.

This sequence joins TRBV20-1 and TRBJ2-2; D gene unclear. The CDR3 runs to 13 residues. The V end lost 2 bases, the J end lost 6 bases, and 10 bases lay between the germline ends. Germline V gene data show CDR1 as DFQATT and CDR2 as SNEGSKA (reference sequence). This CDR3 is CSARPHMAGELFF. DNA of the CDR3: TGCAGTGCTAGACCTCATATGGCCGGGGAGCTGTTTTTT.

Ten or more counts support this clonotype. The germline gene is not matched at one end of the junction; a read error may be the cause. The V call is TRBV7-7, the J call TRBJ2-5; D might be TRBD2 (5 bases). In germline, CDR1 is SSHAT, CDR2 FNYEAQ (reference sequence). The CDR3 extends over 13 amino acids. In DNA form, the CDR3 reads TGTGCTAGCAGCTTATGGCGGGAAGAGACCCAGTACTTC. This sequence encodes CASSLWREETQYF.